These 27 T cell receptor beta chains were all obtained from the same sample, sequenced in a study of cytomegalovirus exposure and HLA in healthy donors. PCR used 60 Vbeta primers and 13 Jbeta primers. Clones were sequenced by immunoSEQ multiplex PCR, and TCRdb holds only the in-frame ones, with some missing. The data show about 180,000 clones, roughly four fifths seen once. The sample comprised PBMCs. The receptors stem from a male donor in good health and CMV-seronegative.

This clone has more than one count but fewer than ten. The genes are TRBV6-6 and TRBJ2-7; maybe TRBD1 (5 bases). The CDR3 is 13 residues long. The V and J ends lost 8 bases and 2 bases respectively, with 13 bases between them. Germline V gene lookup returns CDR1 MNHNY and CDR2 SVGAGI (reference sequence). The CDR3 spells CASGPTGTYEQYF. CDR3 coding DNA: TGTGCCAGCGGGCCCACAGGTACCTACGAGCAGTACTTC.

The chain is built from TRBV6-1 and TRBJ1-3; 9 bases match TRBD1. The J call may be faulty, since TRBJ2-2 better matches the DNA end. CDR3 size: 13 residues. Germline V gene sequence: CDR1 MNHNS, CDR2 SASEGT. The CDR3 here is CASQGTGTGELFF. DNA of the CDR3: TGTGCCAGCCAGGGGACAGGGACCGGGGAGCTGTTTTTT.

Turning to this clone: Other DNA sequences of this sample code for an identical CDR3. Here the CDR3 reads CASSYSLAGAYEQYF. The CDR3 DNA follows: TGTGCCAGCAGTTACAGCCTAGCGGGAGCCTACGAGCAGTACTTC. The V and J genes are TRBV6-5 and TRBJ2-7, with 10 bases matching TRBD2. The CDR3 extends over 15 amino acids. Trimming removed 2 bases from V and 2 bases from J; junction bases left unmatched: 3. Germline V gene sequence: CDR1 MNHEY, CDR2 SVGAGI.

The V call is TRBV6-1, the J call TRBJ1-3, with D possibly being TRBD1 (5 bases). The germline V gene has CDR1 MNHNS and CDR2 SASEGT. With 7 bases removed from V and 2 bases from J, the gap between germline ends came to 9 bases. The CDR3 spans 13 residues. CDR3 sequence reads: CASTGVAGNTIYF. The CDR3 DNA reads as TGTGCCAGCACGGGGGTGGCTGGAAACACCATATATTTT.

This clone is a singleton in its sample. V is TRBV6-5 and J is TRBJ2-7, with D unclear. This CDR3 region has 13 residues. Germline V gene data show CDR1 as MNHEY and CDR2 as SVGAGI. V lost 2 bases, J lost 0 bases, and 5 bases lay in between. CDR3 in amino acids: CASSYKSSYEQYF. The DNA for the CDR3 is TGTGCCAGCAGTTACAAGAGCTCCTACGAGCAGTACTTC.

The chain joins TRBV28 to TRBJ1-1, with TRBD1 matching 7 bases. CDR3 size: 15 residues. CDR1 is MDHEN, CDR2 SYDVKM, per germline. V shed 8 bases and J 7 bases; nucleotides not matched to a gene: 16. The CDR3 loop is CASAGGQGGTLEAFF. The CDR3, as DNA: TGTGCCAGCGCAGGGGGGCAGGGGGGAACACTTGAAGCTTTCTTT.

V usage is TRBV28 and J usage is TRBJ1-5; D is unclear. Germline CDR1 MDHEN, CDR2 SYDVKM. The CDR3 is 14 residues long. V lost 7 bases to trimming and J lost 9 bases, with 19 bases between them. CDR3 sequence (DNA): TGTGCCAGCATTACGCCCGCGTGGCCGGGGCCCCAGCATTTT. It codes for CASITPAWPGPQHF.

The chain employs TRBV11-2 and TRBJ2-3; a possible D gene is TRBD1 (6 bases). CDR1 and CDR2 from the germline V gene are SGHAT and FQNNGV. The CDR3 extends over 12 amino acids. Trimming pared 5 bases from V and 4 bases from J, leaving 7 bases between. The CDR3 DNA sequence: TGTGCCAGCAGCCCAGGGGCAGATACGCAGTATTTT. It encodes CASSPGADTQYF.

The genes are TRBV14 and TRBJ1-5; 7 bases agree with TRBD1. The germline gives CDR1 SGHDN, CDR2 FVKESK. The CDR3 runs to 16 residues. V was clipped by 6 bases and J by 0 bases; unmatched bases: 8. The CDR3 DNA follows: TGTGCCAGCAGACACGGGACAGCCTATAGCAATCAGCCCCAGCATTTT. Its translation: CASRHGTAYSNQPQHF.

This clone has just one count. The CDR3 DNA sequence: TGTGCCAGCAGCTTAGCTAAGACTAGCGGGAGGACCAATGAGCAGTTCTTC. Translating gives CASSLAKTSGRTNEQFF. The J gene is TRBJ2-1, the V gene TRBV7-2, with 13 bases that match TRBD2. CDR3 length: 17 amino acids. Trimming took 0 bases from V and 6 from J; bases not matched to a gene: 5. Germline assignment: CDR1 SGHTA and CDR2 FQGNSA.

This clone has a handful of counts. The V call is TRBV7-2, the J call TRBJ2-7; perhaps TRBD2 as D (6 bases). Germline V gives CDR1 SGHTA, CDR2 FQGNSA. Between the trimmed V and J ends, which lost 1 base and 0 bases, there was a span of 10 bases. This CDR3 has 15 residues. CDR3 sequence (DNA): TGTGCCAGCAGCTTAGGGGGGAGGATCTCCTACGAGCAGTACTTC. Amino acid sequence: CASSLGGRISYEQYF.

This chain connects TRBV30 to TRBJ1-2; TRBD1 matches 10 bases. Trimming cost V 1 base and J 8 bases; bases outside gene matches: 4. Germline V CDR1 and CDR2: GTSNPN, SVGIG (reference sequence). This CDR3 contains 13 residues. In DNA, the CDR3 is TGTGCCTGGAGTGAGGGACAGGGGAACGGCTACACCTTC. It translates to CAWSEGQGNGYTF.

This chain uses TRBV6-5 with TRBJ2-7, with TRBD2 as a possible D gene (5 bases). CDR3 length equals 15 residues. V lost 1 base to trimming and J lost 5 bases, with 15 bases between them. The V gene's germline CDR1 is MNHEY and CDR2 SVGAGI. The CDR3 DNA is TGTGCCAGCAGTTACTTAGAGGGCATAAGCCACGAGCAGTACTTC. Its translation is CASSYLEGISHEQYF.

This clone was detected once. The genes are TRBV28 and TRBJ1-1, with a tentative D call TRBD1 (6 bases). CDR1 and CDR2 from the germline V gene are MDHEN and SYDVKM. Trimming took 3 bases from V and 5 from J, leaving 13 bases between them. This CDR3 has 14 residues. The CDR3, as DNA: TGTGCCAGCAGTTTCGCGGGGGCGAGGACTGAAGCTTTCTTT. Translated: CASSFAGARTEAFF. The full variable domain, with the rest looked up from reference TRBV28 and TRBJ1-1, is DVKVTQSSRYLVKRTGEKVFLECVQDMDHENMFWYRQDPGLGLRLIYFSYDVKMKEKGDIPEGYSVSREKKERFSLILESASTNQTSMYLCASSFAGARTEAFFGQGTRLTVV.

The chain links TRBV30 to TRBJ2-2, with D possibly being TRBD1 (5 bases). The CDR3 runs 13 residues. Between the trimmed V and J ends, which lost 2 bases and 5 bases, there was a span of 9 bases. Germline loops: CDR1 GTSNPN, CDR2 SVGIG (reference sequence). CDR3 DNA sequence: TGTGCCTGGAGTCAGGGCCTTACCGGGGAGCTGTTTTTT. Translating it yields CAWSQGLTGELFF.

This clone was counted a few times. This chain joins TRBV27 and TRBJ1-1; D is undetermined. CDR1 is MNHEY and CDR2 is SMNVEV in the germline V gene (reference sequence). The CDR3 is 13 residues long. V lost 2 bases, J lost 2 bases, and 6 bases lay in between. CDR3 region: CASSLVGNTEAFF. The CDR3 DNA sequence: TGTGCCAGCAGTTTAGTCGGTAACACTGAAGCTTTCTTT.

V is TRBV7-9 and J is TRBJ1-1, with 7 bases lining up with TRBD1. The CDR3 is 15 residues long. Germline CDR1 reads SEHNR; CDR2 reads FQNEAQ (reference sequence). Trimming took 3 bases from V and 1 from J; bases not matched to a gene: 5. CDR3: CASSFSGQQNTEAFF. The CDR3 nucleotides read TGTGCCAGCAGCTTTTCGGGACAGCAGAACACTGAAGCTTTCTTT. Together with reference TRBV7-9 and TRBJ1-1, the CDR3 gives the full variable domain: DTGVSQNPRHKITKRGQNVTFRCDPISEHNRLYWYRQTLGQGPEFLTYFQNEAQLEKSRLLSDRFSAERPKGSFSTLEIQRTEQGDSAMYLCASSFSGQQNTEAFFGQGTRLTVV.

This clone has only one observation. This chain connects TRBV5-4 to TRBJ2-1; the D gene is possibly TRBD2 (6 bases). The V end lost 9 bases, the J end lost 3 bases, and 13 bases lay between the germline ends. CDR1 and CDR2 (germline): SGHNT, YYREEE (reference sequence). The CDR3 runs 13 residues. The CDR3 here is CAMHRESYNEQFF. CDR3 nucleotide sequence: TGTGCCATGCATCGGGAGAGCTACAATGAGCAGTTCTTC.

Only a few counts were recorded for this clone. Within the sample, other DNA sequences also encode this same CDR3. The chain recombines TRBV4-3 with TRBJ1-2; weak D call: TRBD1 (5 bases). V was trimmed by 0 bases and J by 2 bases, leaving 7 bases between them. The CDR3 is 14 amino acids. Germline CDR1 reads LGHNA; CDR2 reads YSLEER. The CDR3 sequence: CASSQDPGNYGYTF. Here the CDR3 DNA reads TGCGCCAGCAGCCAAGATCCAGGGAACTATGGCTACACCTTC.

CDR3 DNA: TGTGCCACCAGCAGAGATCAGGGCACAGGGGGACCCTATAATTCACCCCTCCACTTT. Amino acid sequence: CATSRDQGTGGPYNSPLHF. The chain links TRBV15 to TRBJ1-6, with 8 bases aligning to TRBD1. The V and J ends lost 0 bases and 2 bases, in that order; junction bases with no gene match: 9. The CDR3 totals 19 residues. CDR1 and CDR2 from the germline V gene are LNHNV and YYDKDF (reference sequence).

This clone is a singleton in its sample. The gene calls are TRBV6-5 and TRBJ2-7; D is perhaps TRBD2 (6 bases). The CDR3 has 14 residues. V was cut by 4 bases and J by 3 bases, with 13 bases left in between. Germline V CDR1 and CDR2: MNHEY, SVGAGI. CDR3 nucleotide sequence: TGTGCCAGCAGTTCTGGGGGGACTGTCTACGAGCAGTACTTC. Translating it yields CASSSGGTVYEQYF.

This clone has only a few counts. The chain is built from TRBV28 and TRBJ1-5; 7 bases align to TRBD1. The trim removed 4 bases at V and 3 bases at J, leaving 6 bases unmatched. The CDR3 is made up of 15 amino acids. The germline gives CDR1 MDHEN, CDR2 SYDVKM. CDR3 residues: CASSSPGTANQPQHF. The CDR3 region has the DNA TGTGCCAGCAGTTCCCCGGGGACAGCCAATCAGCCCCAGCATTTT.

J is TRBJ2-2 and V is TRBV5-8; 9 bases fit TRBD1. The V segment lost 5 bases and the J segment 2 bases; nucleotides outside the gene matches: 7. The V gene's germline CDR1 is SGHTS and CDR2 YDEGEE. CDR3 length: 16 residues. As DNA, the CDR3 is TGTGCCAGCAGGCCCTCGGGACAGGGCAACACCGGGGAGCTGTTTTTT. It is translated as CASRPSGQGNTGELFF.

The chain recombines TRBV28 with TRBJ1-3; 8 positions agree with TRBD1. This CDR3 contains 17 residues. The V and J ends lost 7 bases and 0 bases, in that order; junction bases with no gene match: 11. Germline loops: CDR1 MDHEN, CDR2 SYDVKM. The CDR3 loop is CASTLGTGLLSGNTIYF. As DNA, the CDR3 is TGTGCCAGCACCTTAGGGACAGGCTTGCTCTCTGGAAACACCATATATTTT.

The chain is built from TRBV28 and TRBJ2-7; D gene unclear. The CDR3 spans 14 residues. Trimming took 2 bases from V and 5 from J, leaving 13 bases between them. Germline V lookup: CDR1 MDHEN, CDR2 SYDVKM. CDR3 protein: CASSLSRVRNEQYF. The CDR3 nucleotides are TGTGCCAGCAGTTTAAGCCGGGTCAGAAACGAGCAGTACTTC.

The chain has TRBV4-2 and TRBJ1-1; 9 bases align to TRBD1. The V segment lost 3 bases and the J segment 1 base; nucleotides outside the gene matches: 0. Germline V gene lookup returns CDR1 LGHNA and CDR2 YNFKEQ. The CDR3 runs 14 residues. The CDR3 reads CASSQGQGNTEAFF. The CDR3 DNA sequence: TGTGCCAGCAGCCAGGGACAGGGGAACACTGAAGCTTTCTTT.

The rearrangement uses TRBV5-1 and TRBJ2-2; possibly TRBD1 for D (6 bases). Trimming took 3 bases from V and 9 from J, leaving 18 bases between them. This CDR3 has 15 residues. Looked up from germline, CDR1 is SGHRS and CDR2 is YFSETQ. CDR3 region: CASSSGDGPVRELFF. CDR3 in DNA: TGCGCCAGCAGCTCAGGGGACGGACCTGTGAGGGAGCTGTTTTTT.